Below, one T cell receptor beta chain is given with its context. Its antigen is not known. This CDR3 is 13 amino acids long. The germline CDR1 and CDR2 sequences are MNHNS and SASEGT. V lost 1 base and J 5 bases, leaving 9 bases between the germline ends. TCRdb re-called the reads with MiXCR, one entry per CDR3 protein. The data hold hundreds of thousands of distinct CDR3 sequences, with roughly a third observed a single time. This sample stems from a study of T cell repertoires in cytomegalovirus infection. The wider study: Recently identified HLA-C-restricted CMV epitopes were among the peptides used. The public TCR beta signatures pointed to both CMV infection and matching HLA type.

Study outcomes and limitations: People with CMV and the relevant HLA were identified by cumulative public TCR beta family frequency. Across the ex vivo response, the dominant clonotypes were HLA-C-restricted CMV-specific TCR beta clonotypes.

The chain has TRBV6-1 and TRBJ2-7; perhaps TRBD2 as D (5 bases). Here the sequenced sample was cultured CD8+ T cells from PBMCs, taken from culture after CMV antigen stimulation. The sequence was obtained from a human donor in good health (CMV status not recorded). Some clones in this sample may be carry-over from other donors' samples. DNA of the CDR3: TGTGCCAGCAGTGAAGGGACTTCACACGAGCAGTACTTC. Protein sequence: CASSEGTSHEQYF.